The clone carrying this TCR beta chain was seen ten or more times. Its cognate antigen is unknown. The CDR3 regions of TCR beta were amplified from RNA transcripts. The HTBI primer set was used in a first-round RT-PCR of the TCR CDR3. TCRdb re-called the multiplex PCR reads through MiXCR, storing one row per CDR3 protein. The profile shows around 620,000 distinct CDR3 sequences, 40% to 55% of them singletons. Uncontrolled infection, other autoimmune disease, pregnancy or lactation barred patients from enrollment. Clinical symptoms, serum thyroxine and TRAb, thyroid ultrasound and orbital computed tomography were used for the diagnoses. These data come from a study of T cells in Graves' hyperthyroidism and ophthalmopathy. General study findings and limits: The model identified upcoming ophthalmopathy a median roughly 6 months ahead of onset. In the analysis, a 13 V-J model separated ophthalmopathy from stable hyperthyroidism.

The CDR3 sequence is 14 residues long. Per germline, CDR1 SGHTS and CDR2 YDEGEE. J gave up 6 bases and V 4 bases, and 8 bases lay outside the gene matches. The source of this sequence is an adult woman with Graves' disease, either hyperthyroidism or ophthalmopathy (not recorded which). J is TRBJ1-2 and V is TRBV5-8; 8 nucleotides agree with TRBD1. Sequencing input: peripheral blood or thyroid tissue (not recorded which). The CDR3 nucleotides read TGTGCCAGCAGCCTACCGACAGGGGCGGATGGCTACACCTTC. This encodes CASSLPTGADGYTF.